This T cell receptor beta chain was retrieved from a study of monozygotic twins with inflammatory bowel disease. The CDR3 covers 12 residues. Germline assignment: CDR1 SGHRS and CDR2 YFSETQ. Study-wide results and caveats: Lower TCRbeta diversity (inverse Simpson) was seen in IBD patients than in healthy co-twins.

For each CDR3 protein, TCRdb gives one entry from its re-call of the 5' RACE reads, without DNA. The table for this sample gives about 420,000 distinct CDR3 sequences. Points on this clonotype: Its antigen is as yet unknown.

The sequence was obtained from a human donor with ulcerative colitis or Crohn's disease, or a healthy co-twin of an affected twin (not recorded which). The chain recombines TRBV5-1 with TRBJ1-2. Sequencing was performed on blood. CDR3 in amino acids: CASRHESRGYTF.